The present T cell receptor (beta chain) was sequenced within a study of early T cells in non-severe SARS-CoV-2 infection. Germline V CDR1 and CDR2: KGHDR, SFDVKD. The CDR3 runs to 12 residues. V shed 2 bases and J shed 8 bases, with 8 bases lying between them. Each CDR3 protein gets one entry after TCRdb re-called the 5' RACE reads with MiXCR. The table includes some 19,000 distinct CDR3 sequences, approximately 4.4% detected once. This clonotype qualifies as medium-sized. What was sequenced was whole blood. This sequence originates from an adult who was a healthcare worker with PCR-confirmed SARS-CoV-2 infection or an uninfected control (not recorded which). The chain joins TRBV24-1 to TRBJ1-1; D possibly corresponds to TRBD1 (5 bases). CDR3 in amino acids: CATSDSGTEAFF. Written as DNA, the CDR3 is TGTGCCACCAGTGATTCCGGGACCGAAGCTTTCTTT.